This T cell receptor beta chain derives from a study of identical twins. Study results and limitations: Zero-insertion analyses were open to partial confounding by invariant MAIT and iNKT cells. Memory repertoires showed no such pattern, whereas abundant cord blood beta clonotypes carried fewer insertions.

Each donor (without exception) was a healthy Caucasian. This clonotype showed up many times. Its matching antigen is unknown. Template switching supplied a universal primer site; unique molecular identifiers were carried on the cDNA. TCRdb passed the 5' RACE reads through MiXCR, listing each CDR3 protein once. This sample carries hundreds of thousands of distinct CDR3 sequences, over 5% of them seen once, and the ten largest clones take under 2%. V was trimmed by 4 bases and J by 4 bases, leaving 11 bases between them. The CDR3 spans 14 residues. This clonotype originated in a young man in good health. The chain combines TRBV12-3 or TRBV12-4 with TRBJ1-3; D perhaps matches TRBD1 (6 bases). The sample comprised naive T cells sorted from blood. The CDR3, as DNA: TGTGCCAGCAGTTCCACAGGGCGCGGAAACACCATATATTTT. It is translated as CASSSTGRGNTIYF.